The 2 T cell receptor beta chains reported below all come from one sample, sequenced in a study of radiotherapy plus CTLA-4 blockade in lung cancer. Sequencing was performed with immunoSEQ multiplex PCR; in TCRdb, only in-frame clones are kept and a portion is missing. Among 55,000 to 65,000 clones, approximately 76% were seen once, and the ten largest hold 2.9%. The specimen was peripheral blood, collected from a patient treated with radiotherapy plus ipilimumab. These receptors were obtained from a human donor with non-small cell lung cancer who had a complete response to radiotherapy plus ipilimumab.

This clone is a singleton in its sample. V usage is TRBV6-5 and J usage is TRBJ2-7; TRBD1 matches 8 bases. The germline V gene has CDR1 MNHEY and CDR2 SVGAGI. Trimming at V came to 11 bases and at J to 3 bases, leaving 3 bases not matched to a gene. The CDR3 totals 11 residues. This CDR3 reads CACGQGYEQYF. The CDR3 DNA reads TGTGCCTGCGGACAGGGCTACGAGCAGTACTTC.

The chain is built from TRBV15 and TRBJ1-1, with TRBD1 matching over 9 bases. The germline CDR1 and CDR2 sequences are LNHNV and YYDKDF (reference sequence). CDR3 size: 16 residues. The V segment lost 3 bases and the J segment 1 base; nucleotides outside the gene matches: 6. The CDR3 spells CATSRANRGRNTEAFF. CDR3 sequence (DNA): TGTGCCACCAGCAGGGCGAACAGGGGGCGGAACACTGAAGCTTTCTTT.